Shown below are 14 T cell receptor beta chains from a single sample sequenced in a study of identical twins. TCRdb re-analysed the 5' RACE reads in MiXCR, keeping a single row per CDR3 protein. The data show some 630,000 distinct CDR3 sequences, with 7.1% seen just once and 1.6% held by the top ten. The sample also formed part of further work on yellow fever vaccine responses in identical twins.

Sequencing input: PBMCs. The source is a woman aged 18-30 years in good health.

The V call is TRBV3-1, the J call TRBJ2-5, with D maybe TRBD1 (5 bases). The germline V gene has CDR1 LGHDT and CDR2 YNNKEL (reference sequence). CDR3 size: 14 residues. The ends were cut back, 0 bases at V and 1 base at J, with 6 bases in the middle. The CDR3 protein is CASSQEDTQETQYF. In nucleotides, the CDR3 is TGTGCCAGCAGCCAAGAGGACACCCAAGAGACCCAGTACTTC.

The sample holds a few counts of this clonotype. The chain joins TRBV7-6 to TRBJ1-5; D is perhaps TRBD1 (5 bases). The germline CDR1 and CDR2 sequences are SGHVS and FNYEAQ. Trimming cost V 5 bases and J 7 bases, with 12 bases left between them. The CDR3 length is 13 residues. The CDR3 nucleotides are TGTGCCAGCAGCGTCGACAGTGGCCAGCCCCAGCATTTT. Its protein product is CASSVDSGQPQHF.

This clonotype was detected many times. This rearrangement joins TRBV12-3 or TRBV12-4 to TRBJ1-4, with D unresolved. V was shortened by 2 bases and J by 0 bases, with 10 bases between the two germline ends. CDR3 length equals 16 residues. The CDR3 region is CASSLSRGATNEKLFF. In DNA form, the CDR3 reads TGTGCCAGCAGTTTATCCCGGGGTGCAACTAATGAAAAACTGTTTTTT.

This clonotype has ten or more counts. The CDR3 loop reads CASSYAGTSVYNEQFF. The CDR3 DNA is TGTGCCAGCAGTTATGCCGGGACTAGCGTATACAATGAGCAGTTCTTC. V is TRBV12-3 or TRBV12-4 and J is TRBJ2-1; 10 bases map to TRBD2. J lost 4 bases, V lost 4 bases, and 7 bases had no gene match. This CDR3 spans 16 amino acids.

The chain joins TRBV5-1 to TRBJ1-4; maybe TRBD1 (5 bases). The length of the CDR3 is 15 residues. The germline V gene has CDR1 SGHRS and CDR2 YFSETQ. With 4 bases removed from V and 8 bases from J, the gap between germline ends came to 18 bases. CDR3 loop: CASSLPQGVGEKLFF. The CDR3 nucleotides read TGCGCCAGCAGCCTACCCCAGGGCGTGGGAGAAAAACTGTTTTTT.

This clonotype was counted a single time. The V call is TRBV6-6, the J call TRBJ2-7, with TRBD2 matching over 12 bases. Per germline, CDR1 MNHNY and CDR2 SVGAGI (reference sequence). The junction had 21 bases not matched to a gene; V was cut back by 6 bases and J by 3 bases. This CDR3 comprises 20 residues. CDR3 in amino acids: CASRARLKTSGSPTYYEQYF. The CDR3, as DNA: TGTGCCAGCAGAGCTCGTCTCAAGACTAGCGGGAGTCCAACCTACTACGAGCAGTACTTC.

This clonotype was seen many times. This chain connects TRBV12-3 or TRBV12-4 to TRBJ2-2, with 8 bases that match TRBD2. This CDR3 contains 15 residues. V trimming: 5 bases; J trimming: 8 bases; junction bases outside the gene matches: 10. The CDR3 DNA is TGTGCCAGCAGTCCTGGGGGTAGCGGGACGGGGGAGCTGTTTTTT. This translates into CASSPGGSGTGELFF.

The chain couples TRBV20-1 to TRBJ2-3; D tentatively fits TRBD1 or TRBD2 (5 bases each). Deletions cut 6 bases from V and 5 bases from J, with 12 bases between. Germline assignment: CDR1 DFQATT and CDR2 SNEGSKA (reference sequence). The CDR3 runs to 12 residues. CDR3 in DNA: TGCAGTGCCCGGGGTAGGGGAGATACGCAGTATTTT. This gives the protein CSARGRGDTQYF.

V is TRBV7-6 and J is TRBJ2-5; TRBD2 aligns across 11 bases. Germline CDR1 is SGHVS and CDR2 is FNYEAQ. The CDR3 loop spans 17 amino acids. Unmatched junction bases numbered 7, after V lost 3 bases and J lost 1 base. The CDR3 coding sequence is TGTGCCAGCAGCTTCCCCCGTAGCGGGGGGGCCCAAGAGACCCAGTACTTC. This encodes CASSFPRSGGAQETQYF. The whole variable domain, filled in from reference TRBV7-6 and TRBJ2-5, reads GAGVSQSPRYKVTKRGQDVALRCDPISGHVSLYWYRQALGQGPEFLTYFNYEAQQDKSGLPNDRFSAERPEGSISTLTIQRTEQRDSAMYRCASSFPRSGGAQETQYFGPGTRLLVL.

At least ten counts were recorded for this clonotype. The chain couples TRBV9 to TRBJ2-1; D is unclear. The germline gives CDR1 SGDLS, CDR2 YYNGEE. This CDR3 has 13 amino acids. V lost 3 bases to trimming and J lost 3 bases, with 7 bases between them. The CDR3 nucleotides are TGTGCCAGCAGCGCCAGCCTCTACAATGAGCAGTTCTTC. This sequence encodes CASSASLYNEQFF.

This clonotype was found many times. V gene TRBV27 combines with J gene TRBJ2-7; D perhaps matches TRBD1 (6 bases). The V end was cut by 4 bases, the J end by 5 bases, with 18 bases between. The CDR3 spans 15 residues. Germline values: CDR1 MNHEY, CDR2 SMNVEV (reference sequence). This CDR3 reads CASSSRTVRFNEQYF. The CDR3 bases are TGTGCCAGCAGTTCCCGGACAGTAAGGTTCAACGAGCAGTACTTC.

The chain employs TRBV4-1 and TRBJ2-3, with D maybe TRBD2 (6 bases). Trimming left V 4 bases short and J 5 bases short, with 13 bases between. The CDR3 is 14 amino acids. Germline CDR1 MGHRA, CDR2 YSYEKL. CDR3 amino acids: CASSLHFSGDTQYF. CDR3 sequence (DNA): TGCGCCAGCAGCCTCCACTTTAGCGGAGATACGCAGTATTTT.

The sample holds a few counts of this clonotype. The chain links TRBV3-1 to TRBJ2-1; 7 bases fit TRBD2. The CDR3 runs to 13 residues. Trimming at V came to 4 bases and at J to 15 bases, leaving 12 bases not matched to a gene. Germline lookup yields CDR1 LGHDT and CDR2 YNNKEL (reference sequence). The CDR3 DNA follows: TGTGCCAGCAGCCTCCGAGCTAGCGGAGGGTTGTTCTTC. This sequence encodes CASSLRASGGLFF.

The sample holds a few counts of this clonotype. The chain employs TRBV20-1 and TRBJ1-4; 7 positions agree with TRBD1. V was pared by 5 bases and J by 1 base, with 7 bases of the junction left unmatched. There are 15 residues in the CDR3. CDR1 DFQATT and CDR2 SNEGSKA come from the germline V gene (reference sequence). CDR3 residues: CSAGRQGGTNEKLFF. DNA of the CDR3: TGCAGTGCTGGAAGACAGGGAGGAACTAATGAAAAACTGTTTTTT.